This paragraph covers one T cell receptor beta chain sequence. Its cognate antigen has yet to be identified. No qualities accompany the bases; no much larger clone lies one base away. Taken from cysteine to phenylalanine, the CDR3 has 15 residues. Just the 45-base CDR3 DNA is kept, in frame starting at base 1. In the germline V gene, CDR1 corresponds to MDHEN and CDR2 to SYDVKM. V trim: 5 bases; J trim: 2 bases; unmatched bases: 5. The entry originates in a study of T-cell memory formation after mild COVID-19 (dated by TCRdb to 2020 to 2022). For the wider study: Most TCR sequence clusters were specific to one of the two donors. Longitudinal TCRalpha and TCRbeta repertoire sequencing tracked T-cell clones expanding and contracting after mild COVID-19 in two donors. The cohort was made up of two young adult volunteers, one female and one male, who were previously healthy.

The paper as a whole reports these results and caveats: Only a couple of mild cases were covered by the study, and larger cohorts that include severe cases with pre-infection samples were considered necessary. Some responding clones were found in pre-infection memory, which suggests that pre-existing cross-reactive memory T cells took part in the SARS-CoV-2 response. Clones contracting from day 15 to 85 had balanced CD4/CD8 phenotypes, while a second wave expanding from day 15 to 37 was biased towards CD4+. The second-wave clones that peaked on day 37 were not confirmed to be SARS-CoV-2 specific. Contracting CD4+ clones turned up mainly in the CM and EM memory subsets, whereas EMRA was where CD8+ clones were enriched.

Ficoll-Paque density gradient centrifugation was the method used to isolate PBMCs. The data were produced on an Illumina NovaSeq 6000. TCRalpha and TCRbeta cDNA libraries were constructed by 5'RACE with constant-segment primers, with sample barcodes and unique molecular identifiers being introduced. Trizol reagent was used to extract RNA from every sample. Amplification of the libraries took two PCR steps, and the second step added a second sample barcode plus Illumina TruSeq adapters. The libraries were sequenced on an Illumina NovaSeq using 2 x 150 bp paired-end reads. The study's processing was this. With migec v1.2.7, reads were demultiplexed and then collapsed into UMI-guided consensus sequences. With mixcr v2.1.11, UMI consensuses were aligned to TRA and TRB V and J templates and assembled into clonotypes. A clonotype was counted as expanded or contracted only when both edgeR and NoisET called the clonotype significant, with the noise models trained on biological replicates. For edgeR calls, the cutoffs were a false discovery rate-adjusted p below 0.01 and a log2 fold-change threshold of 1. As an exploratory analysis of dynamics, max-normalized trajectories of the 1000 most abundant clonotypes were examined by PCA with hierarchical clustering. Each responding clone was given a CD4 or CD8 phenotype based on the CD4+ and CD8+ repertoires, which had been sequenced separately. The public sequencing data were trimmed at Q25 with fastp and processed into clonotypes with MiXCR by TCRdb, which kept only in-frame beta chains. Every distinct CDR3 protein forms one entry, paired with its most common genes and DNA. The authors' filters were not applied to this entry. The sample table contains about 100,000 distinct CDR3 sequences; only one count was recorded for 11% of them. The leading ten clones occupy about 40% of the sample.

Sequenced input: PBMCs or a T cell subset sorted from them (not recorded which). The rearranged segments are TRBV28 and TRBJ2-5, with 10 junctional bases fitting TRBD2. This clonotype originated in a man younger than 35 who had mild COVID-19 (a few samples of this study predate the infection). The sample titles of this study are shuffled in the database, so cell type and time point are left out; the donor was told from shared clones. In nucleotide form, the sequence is TGTGCCAGCAGTCTCCGACTAGCGGGTCAAGAGACCCAGTACTTC. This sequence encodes CASSLRLAGQETQYF.